This T cell receptor beta chain was profiled in a study of blood T cell repertoires in COVID-19. Each recovered donor of Cohort 3 presented with two negative PCRs, clearance, or symptom resolution. TCRdb keeps only in-frame clones here, not all; method: immunoSEQ multiplex PCR. The sample yields under 200,000 clones, more than 65% seen once. The germline V gene has CDR1 LNHNV and CDR2 YYDKDF (reference sequence). The V gene lost 5 bases and the J gene lost 9 bases, with 32 bases spanning the gap. This CDR3 is built from 19 residues. The clonotype comes from a man aged 55-75 years who had recovered from COVID-19. Sample: PBMCs or T cells enriched from blood (not recorded which). The chain joins TRBV15 to TRBJ2-1; D perhaps matches TRBD2 (5 bases). CDR3 region: CATSGQWRGYEGNPTEQFF. The CDR3 DNA sequence: TGTGCCACCAGCGGCCAATGGAGAGGGTACGAAGGCAATCCAACTGAGCAGTTCTTC.